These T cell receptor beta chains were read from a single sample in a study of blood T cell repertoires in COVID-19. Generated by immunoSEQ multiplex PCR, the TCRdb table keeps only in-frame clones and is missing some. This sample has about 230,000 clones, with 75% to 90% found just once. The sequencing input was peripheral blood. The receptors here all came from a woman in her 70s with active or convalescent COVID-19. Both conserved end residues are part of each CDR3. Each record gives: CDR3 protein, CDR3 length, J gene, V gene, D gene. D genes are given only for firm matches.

CDR3aa: CASSLFMGSGNTEAFF
len: 16
j_gene: TRBJ1-1
v_gene: TRBV5-1
d_gene: NA

CDR3aa: CASSYGPISYEQYF
len: 14
j_gene: TRBJ2-7
v_gene: TRBV6-5
d_gene: NA

CDR3aa: CASRMGASSYNEQFF
len: 15
j_gene: TRBJ2-1
v_gene: TRBV6-5
d_gene: NA

CDR3aa: CAWRPKLAGGVVNEQFF
len: 17
j_gene: TRBJ2-1
v_gene: TRBV30
d_gene: TRBD2

CDR3aa: CASNYLNTEAFF
len: 12
j_gene: TRBJ1-1
v_gene: TRBV6-5
d_gene: NA

CDR3aa: CASSPGQGQNTQYF
len: 14
j_gene: TRBJ2-3
v_gene: TRBV10-2
d_gene: TRBD1

CDR3aa: CASSQEGQQHSPLHF
len: 15
j_gene: TRBJ1-6
v_gene: TRBV3-1/TRBV3-2
d_gene: TRBD1

CDR3aa: CASSSRTANTEAFF
len: 14
j_gene: TRBJ1-1
v_gene: TRBV18
d_gene: NA

CDR3aa: CASSSGINYGYTF
len: 13
j_gene: TRBJ1-2
v_gene: TRBV3-1/TRBV3-2
d_gene: NA

CDR3aa: CASSLIPTTAKNIQYF
len: 16
j_gene: TRBJ2-4
v_gene: TRBV5-1
d_gene: NA

CDR3aa: CASSPRDRGLQDEKLFF
len: 17
j_gene: TRBJ1-4
v_gene: TRBV7-9
d_gene: TRBD1

CDR3aa: CASSELSSGYTF
len: 12
j_gene: TRBJ1-2
v_gene: TRBV5-1
d_gene: NA

CDR3aa: CASSPEQGGGNQPQHF
len: 16
j_gene: TRBJ1-5
v_gene: TRBV28
d_gene: TRBD1

CDR3aa: CASSSTGGFWTQYF
len: 14
j_gene: TRBJ2-5
v_gene: TRBV6-5
d_gene: TRBD1

CDR3aa: CASSPPRGNTEAFF
len: 14
j_gene: TRBJ1-1
v_gene: TRBV7-9
d_gene: NA

CDR3aa: CASSFGTPPMEAFF
len: 14
j_gene: TRBJ1-1
v_gene: TRBV7-2
d_gene: NA

CDR3aa: CASSLMESSYNEQFF
len: 15
j_gene: TRBJ2-1
v_gene: TRBV5-1
d_gene: NA

CDR3aa: CAWSRGQGVQPQHF
len: 14
j_gene: TRBJ1-5
v_gene: TRBV30
d_gene: TRBD1

CDR3aa: CASSLGTSGNEQFF
len: 14
j_gene: TRBJ2-1
v_gene: TRBV28
d_gene: TRBD2

CDR3aa: CASSYGQGFVTEAFF
len: 15
j_gene: TRBJ1-1
v_gene: TRBV6-5
d_gene: NA

CDR3aa: CSVGLEKQPQHF
len: 12
j_gene: TRBJ1-5
v_gene: TRBV29-1
d_gene: NA

CDR3aa: CASMTEEGITGNTEAFF
len: 17
j_gene: TRBJ1-1
v_gene: TRBV5-5
d_gene: NA

CDR3aa: CASSQGGQSEAFF
len: 13
j_gene: TRBJ1-1
v_gene: TRBV14
d_gene: TRBD1

CDR3aa: CASSPGTLNTGELFF
len: 15
j_gene: TRBJ2-2
v_gene: TRBV23-1
d_gene: NA

CDR3aa: CASTRRGARTGELFF
len: 15
j_gene: TRBJ2-2
v_gene: TRBV6-1
d_gene: NA

CDR3aa: CAVGRDRGNSPLHF
len: 14
j_gene: TRBJ1-6
v_gene: TRBV7-9
d_gene: TRBD1

CDR3aa: CASSLGASNGADTQYF
len: 16
j_gene: TRBJ2-3
v_gene: TRBV7-9
d_gene: NA

CDR3aa: CASSFQGAENTIYF
len: 14
j_gene: TRBJ1-3
v_gene: TRBV2
d_gene: TRBD1

CDR3aa: CASSYDRGYEQYF
len: 13
j_gene: TRBJ2-7
v_gene: TRBV6-6
d_gene: TRBD1

CDR3aa: CASSTRGGSYNEQFF
len: 15
j_gene: TRBJ2-1
v_gene: TRBV27
d_gene: TRBD2

CDR3aa: CAIITIHRDRERHEQYF
len: 17
j_gene: TRBJ2-7
v_gene: TRBV10-3
d_gene: TRBD1

CDR3aa: CASSYDRFQPQHF
len: 13
j_gene: TRBJ1-5
v_gene: TRBV6-2/TRBV6-3
d_gene: NA

CDR3aa: CASSDPPRQGGYEQYF
len: 16
j_gene: TRBJ2-7
v_gene: TRBV28
d_gene: TRBD1

CDR3aa: CASSLIGSYNEQFF
len: 14
j_gene: TRBJ2-1
v_gene: TRBV3-1/TRBV3-2
d_gene: NA

CDR3aa: CASSVSKAGNQPQHF
len: 15
j_gene: TRBJ1-5
v_gene: TRBV19
d_gene: NA

CDR3aa: CASSSQGLPTSNEQFF
len: 16
j_gene: TRBJ2-1
v_gene: TRBV28
d_gene: TRBD2

CDR3aa: CASSLRGSYEQYF
len: 13
j_gene: TRBJ2-7
v_gene: TRBV7-9
d_gene: NA

CDR3aa: CASSPVNYNEQFF
len: 13
j_gene: TRBJ2-1
v_gene: TRBV19
d_gene: NA

CDR3aa: CASSPVPGQGMNTEAFF
len: 17
j_gene: TRBJ1-1
v_gene: TRBV4-2
d_gene: TRBD1

CDR3aa: CASSRGTAGANVLTF
len: 15
j_gene: TRBJ2-6
v_gene: TRBV4-1
d_gene: TRBD1

CDR3aa: CASSPGGGSHEKLFF
len: 15
j_gene: TRBJ1-4
v_gene: TRBV5-4
d_gene: NA

CDR3aa: CASSEAPGKSNYGYTF
len: 16
j_gene: TRBJ1-2
v_gene: TRBV25-1
d_gene: NA

CDR3aa: CASSLQGPQYF
len: 11
j_gene: TRBJ2-5
v_gene: TRBV5-1
d_gene: TRBD1

CDR3aa: CASSDRVLKTQYF
len: 13
j_gene: TRBJ2-5
v_gene: TRBV6-1
d_gene: NA

CDR3aa: CASSWERVRNTGELFF
len: 16
j_gene: TRBJ2-2
v_gene: TRBV5-1
d_gene: NA

CDR3aa: CAISESKGNQPQHF
len: 14
j_gene: TRBJ1-5
v_gene: TRBV10-3
d_gene: NA

CDR3aa: CASSLGQTEAFF
len: 12
j_gene: TRBJ1-1
v_gene: TRBV2
d_gene: NA

CDR3aa: CASSRLAGGPLETQYF
len: 16
j_gene: TRBJ2-5
v_gene: TRBV27
d_gene: TRBD2

CDR3aa: CASSQSPSYEQYF
len: 13
j_gene: TRBJ2-7
v_gene: TRBV16
d_gene: NA

CDR3aa: CASSYDRTGEQYF
len: 13
j_gene: TRBJ2-7
v_gene: TRBV7-8
d_gene: NA

CDR3aa: CASSIEDEKLFF
len: 12
j_gene: TRBJ1-4
v_gene: TRBV6-2/TRBV6-3
d_gene: NA

CDR3aa: CAISSDTNGNNEQFF
len: 15
j_gene: TRBJ2-1
v_gene: TRBV10-3
d_gene: NA

CDR3aa: CASSPPGTLYNEQFF
len: 15
j_gene: TRBJ2-1
v_gene: TRBV18
d_gene: NA

CDR3aa: CASQGTGRYEQYF
len: 13
j_gene: TRBJ2-7
v_gene: TRBV6-6
d_gene: TRBD1

CDR3aa: CASSRDTRGEKLFF
len: 14
j_gene: TRBJ1-4
v_gene: TRBV5-4
d_gene: NA